The 9 T cell receptor beta chains presented below share a single source sample, sequenced in a study of CD8 T cells in ankylosing spondylitis. TCRdb re-called the 5' RACE reads with MiXCR, one entry per CDR3 protein. The table has approximately 220,000 distinct CDR3 sequences, about 10% seen once. Sequencing was carried out using blood, either unsorted or a sorted T cell fraction (not recorded which). All receptors come from a male donor with ankylosing spondylitis or in good health (not recorded which).

There are many counts of this clonotype. The V gene is TRBV27, the J gene TRBJ1-2; 12 bases are shared with TRBD1. CDR3 length equals 18 residues. Trimming took 5 bases from V and 4 from J; bases not matched to a gene: 14. CDR1 is MNHEY and CDR2 is SMNVEV in the germline V gene (reference sequence). As DNA, the CDR3 is TGTGCCAGCAGTAGAGGGGGACAGGGGGCTCTAACGGGCTATGGCTACACCTTC. It translates to CASSRGGQGALTGYGYTF.

This clonotype came up many times. The gene calls are TRBV20-1 and TRBJ2-2, with 10 bases lining up with TRBD2. The V segment lost 4 bases and the J segment 3 bases; nucleotides outside the gene matches: 2. Per germline, CDR1 DFQATT and CDR2 SNEGSKA (reference sequence). The CDR3 has 14 amino acids. The CDR3 DNA is TGCAGTGCTATTAGCGGGGGGTACACCGGGGAGCTGTTTTTT. Protein: CSAISGGYTGELFF.

This clonotype was observed at least ten times. The chain combines TRBV18 with TRBJ2-7, with 8 bases identical to TRBD1. V trimming: 2 bases; J trimming: 3 bases; junction bases outside the gene matches: 6. Germline values: CDR1 KGHSH, CDR2 LQKENI. The CDR3 totals 15 residues. CDR3 nucleotides: TGTGCCAGCTCACCAGCGACAGGGGAGAGCTACGAGCAGTACTTC. This sequence encodes CASSPATGESYEQYF. The full variable domain, with the rest looked up from reference TRBV18 and TRBJ2-7, is NAGVMQNPRHLVRRRGQEARLRCSPMKGHSHVYWYRQLPEEGLKFMVYLQKENIIDESGMPKERFSAEFPKEGPSILRIQQVVRGDSAAYFCASSPATGESYEQYFGPGTRLTVT.

This clonotype occurred a few times. The gene calls are TRBV12-3 or TRBV12-4 and TRBJ1-5; D unclear. The CDR3 consists of 15 residues. V was pared by 7 bases and J by 2 bases, with 15 bases between. The CDR3 sequence: CASIKELLGNQPQHF. CDR3 in DNA: TGTGCCAGCATAAAGGAATTACTAGGCAATCAGCCCCAGCATTTT.

This clonotype has a count of ten or more. The chain uses TRBV29-1 and TRBJ1-2, with D possibly matching TRBD1 (5 bases). This CDR3 spans 13 amino acids. Germline CDR1 SQVTM, CDR2 ANQGSEA. V shed 0 bases and J shed 8 bases, with 13 bases lying between them. The DNA of the CDR3 is TGCAGCGTTGAAGAGGGCAGGGTATCCGGCTACACCTTC. Protein: CSVEEGRVSGYTF.

This clonotype showed up many times. The DNA for the CDR3 is TGTGCCAGCAGCCAGACTTACAATGAGCAGTTCTTC. It encodes CASSQTYNEQFF. J is TRBJ2-1 and V is TRBV3-1; D is unresolved. Germline lookup yields CDR1 LGHDT and CDR2 YNNKEL (reference sequence). V gave up 3 bases and J gave up 4 bases, with 4 bases separating them. The CDR3 runs 12 residues.

At least ten counts were recorded for this clonotype. The chain recombines TRBV3-1 with TRBJ1-2; 7 bases agree with TRBD1. This CDR3 has 13 amino acids. CDR1 is LGHDT and CDR2 is YNNKEL in the germline V gene (reference sequence). V lost 3 bases, J lost 6 bases, and 4 bases stayed unmatched. Here the CDR3 reads CASSHVDRDGYTF. The DNA for the CDR3 is TGTGCCAGCAGCCACGTAGACAGGGATGGCTACACCTTC.

The V and J genes are TRBV20-1 and TRBJ2-3, with 15 bases identical to TRBD2. CDR1 and CDR2 from the germline V gene are DFQATT and SNEGSKA (reference sequence). V gave up 6 bases and J gave up 3 bases; unmatched junction bases: 10. CDR3 length: 17 amino acids. The CDR3 nucleotides read TGCAGTGCCATCGTACGGACTAGCGGGGGGGGGACAGATACGCAGTATTTT. Protein: CSAIVRTSGGGTDTQYF.

This clonotype appeared many times. The rearrangement links TRBV5-1 to TRBJ2-1; D perhaps matches TRBD1 (6 bases). This CDR3 is built from 14 residues. In germline, CDR1 is SGHRS, CDR2 YFSETQ. The V gene lost 0 bases and the J gene lost 9 bases, with 13 bases spanning the gap. CDR3 in DNA: TGCGCCAGCAGCTTGGGGCAGGGGTTGGGTGAGCAGTTCTTC. Translation: CASSLGQGLGEQFF.